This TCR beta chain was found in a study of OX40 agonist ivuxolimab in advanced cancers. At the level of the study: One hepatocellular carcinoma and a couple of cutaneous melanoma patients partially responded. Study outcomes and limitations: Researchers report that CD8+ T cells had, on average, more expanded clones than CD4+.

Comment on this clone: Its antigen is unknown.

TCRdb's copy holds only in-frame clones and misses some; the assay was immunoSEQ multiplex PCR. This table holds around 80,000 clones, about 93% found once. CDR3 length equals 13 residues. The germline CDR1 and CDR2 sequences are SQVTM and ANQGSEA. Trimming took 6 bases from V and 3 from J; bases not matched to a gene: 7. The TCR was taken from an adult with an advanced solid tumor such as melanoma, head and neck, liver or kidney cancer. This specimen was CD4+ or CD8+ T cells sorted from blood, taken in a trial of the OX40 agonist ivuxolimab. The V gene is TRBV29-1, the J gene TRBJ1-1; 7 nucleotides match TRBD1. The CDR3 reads CSVVTGFDTEAFF. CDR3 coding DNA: TGCAGCGTCGTGACAGGGTTTGACACTGAAGCTTTCTTT.